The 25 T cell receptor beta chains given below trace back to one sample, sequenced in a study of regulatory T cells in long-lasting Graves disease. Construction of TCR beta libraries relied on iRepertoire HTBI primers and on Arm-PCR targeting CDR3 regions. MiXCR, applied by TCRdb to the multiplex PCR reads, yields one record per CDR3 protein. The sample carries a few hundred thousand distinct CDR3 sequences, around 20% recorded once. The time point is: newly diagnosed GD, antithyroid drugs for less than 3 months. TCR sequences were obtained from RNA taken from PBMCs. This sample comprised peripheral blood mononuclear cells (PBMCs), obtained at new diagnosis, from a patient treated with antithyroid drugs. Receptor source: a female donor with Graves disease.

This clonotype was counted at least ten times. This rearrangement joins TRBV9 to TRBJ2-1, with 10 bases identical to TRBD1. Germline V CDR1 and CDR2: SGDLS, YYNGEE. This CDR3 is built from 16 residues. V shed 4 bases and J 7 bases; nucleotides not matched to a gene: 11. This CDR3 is CASSTPGTGVRNEQFF. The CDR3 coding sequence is TGTGCCAGCAGCACCCCCGGGACAGGGGTGAGGAATGAGCAGTTCTTC.

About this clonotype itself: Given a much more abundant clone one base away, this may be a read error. The CDR3 bases are TGCGCCAGCAGTCGGAAGGGAGGCCCAGGGGAGCAGTACTTC. It yields the protein CASSRKGGPGEQYF. The chain has TRBV4-1 and TRBJ2-7, with a possible D match to TRBD2 (6 bases). CDR3 length: 14 residues. Germline values: CDR1 MGHRA, CDR2 YSYEKL. Trimming stripped 6 bases from V and 7 bases from J, with 19 bases between.

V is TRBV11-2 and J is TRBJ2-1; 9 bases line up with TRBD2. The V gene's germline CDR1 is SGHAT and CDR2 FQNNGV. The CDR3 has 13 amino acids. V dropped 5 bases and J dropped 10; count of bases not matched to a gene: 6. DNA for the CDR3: TGTGCCAGCAGCCCTAGCGGGATCAGGGAGCAGTTCTTC. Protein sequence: CASSPSGIREQFF.

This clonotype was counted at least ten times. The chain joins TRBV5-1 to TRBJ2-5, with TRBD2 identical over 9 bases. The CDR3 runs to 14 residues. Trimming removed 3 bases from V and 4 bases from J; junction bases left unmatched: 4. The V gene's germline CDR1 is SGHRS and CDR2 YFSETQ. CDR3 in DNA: TGCGCCAGCAGCTCCGGGACTAGCAGAGAGACCCAGTACTTC. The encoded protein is CASSSGTSRETQYF. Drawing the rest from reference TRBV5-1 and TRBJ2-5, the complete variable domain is KAGVTQTPRYLIKTRGQQVTLSCSPISGHRSVSWYQQTPGQGLQFLFEYFSETQRNKGNFPGRFSGRQFSNSRSEMNVSTLELGDSALYLCASSSGTSRETQYFGPGTRLLVL.

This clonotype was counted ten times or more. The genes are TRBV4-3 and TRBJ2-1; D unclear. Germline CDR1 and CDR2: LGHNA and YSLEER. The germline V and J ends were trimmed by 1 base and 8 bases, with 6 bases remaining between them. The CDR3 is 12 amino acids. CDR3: CASSQVSDEQFF. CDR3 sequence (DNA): TGCGCCAGCAGCCAAGTGAGCGATGAGCAGTTCTTC.

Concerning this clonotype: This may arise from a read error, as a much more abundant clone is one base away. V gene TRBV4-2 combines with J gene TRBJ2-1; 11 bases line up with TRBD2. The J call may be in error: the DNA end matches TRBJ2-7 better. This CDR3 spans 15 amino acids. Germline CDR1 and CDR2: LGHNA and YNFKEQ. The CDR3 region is CASTLDSGRGNEQYF. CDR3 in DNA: TGTGCCAGCACCCTGGATAGCGGGAGGGGTAATGAGCAGTACTTC.

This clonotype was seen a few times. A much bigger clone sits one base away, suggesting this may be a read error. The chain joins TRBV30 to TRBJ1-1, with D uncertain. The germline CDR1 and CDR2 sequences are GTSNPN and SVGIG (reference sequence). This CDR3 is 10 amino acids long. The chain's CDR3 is CAWGVRTAFF. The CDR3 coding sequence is TGTGCCTGGGGTGTACGGACGGCTTTCTTT. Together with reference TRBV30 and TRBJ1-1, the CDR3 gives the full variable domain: SQTIHQWPATLVQPVGSPLSLECTVEGTSNPNLYWYRQAAGRGLQLLFYSVGIGQISSEVPQNLSASRPQDRQFILSSKKLLLSDSGFYLCAWGVRTAFFGQGTRLTVV.

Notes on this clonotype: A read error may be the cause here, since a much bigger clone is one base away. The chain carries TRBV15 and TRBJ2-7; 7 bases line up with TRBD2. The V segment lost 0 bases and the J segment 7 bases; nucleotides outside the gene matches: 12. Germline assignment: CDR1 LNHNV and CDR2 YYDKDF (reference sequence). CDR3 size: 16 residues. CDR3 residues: CATSRDNWRLAHEQYF. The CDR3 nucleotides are TGTGCCACCAGCAGAGATAACTGGCGACTAGCCCATGAGCAGTACTTC.

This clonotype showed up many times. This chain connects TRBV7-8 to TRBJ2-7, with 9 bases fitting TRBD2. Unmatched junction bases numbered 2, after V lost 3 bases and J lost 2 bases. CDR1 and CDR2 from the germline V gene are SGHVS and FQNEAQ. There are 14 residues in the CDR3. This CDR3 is CASSFSGSTYEQYF. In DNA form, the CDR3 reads TGTGCCAGCAGCTTTAGCGGGAGTACCTACGAGCAGTACTTC.

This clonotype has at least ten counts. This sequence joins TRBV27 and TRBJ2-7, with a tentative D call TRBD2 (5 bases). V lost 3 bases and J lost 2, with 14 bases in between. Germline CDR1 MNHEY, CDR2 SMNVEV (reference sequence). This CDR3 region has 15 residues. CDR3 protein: CASSFSASGTYEQYF. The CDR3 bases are TGTGCCAGCAGTTTCTCCGCGTCGGGAACCTACGAGCAGTACTTC.

CDR3 in DNA: TGTGCCAGTAGCCGACTAGCCGAGCCCAGCACCGGGGAGCTGTTTTTT. This gives the protein CASSRLAEPSTGELFF. This chain uses TRBV19 with TRBJ2-2; 7 bases map to TRBD2. Trimming cost V 6 bases and J 4 bases; bases outside gene matches: 11. The CDR3 runs to 16 residues. Germline CDR1 is LNHDA and CDR2 is SQIVND (reference sequence).

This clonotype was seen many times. DNA of the CDR3: TGTGCCAGCAGGACAGGGATCCTGGGCTACACCTTC. Its translation: CASRTGILGYTF. This chain uses TRBV27 with TRBJ1-2; 7 bases fit TRBD1. CDR1 and CDR2 from the germline V gene are MNHEY and SMNVEV (reference sequence). Trimming cost V 6 bases and J 8 bases; bases outside gene matches: 6. The CDR3 contains 12 residues.

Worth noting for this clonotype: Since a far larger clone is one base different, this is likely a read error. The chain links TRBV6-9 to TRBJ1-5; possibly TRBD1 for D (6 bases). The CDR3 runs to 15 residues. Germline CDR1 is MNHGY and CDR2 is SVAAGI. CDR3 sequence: CAISLFGGAGQPQHF. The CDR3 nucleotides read TGTGCCATCAGTTTGTTCGGGGGGGCGGGTCAGCCCCAGCATTTT.

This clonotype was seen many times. The CDR3 bases are TGTGCCAGCAGTTCTCGGACAGGGGGCTATGGCTACACCTTC. It is translated as CASSSRTGGYGYTF. V usage is TRBV27 and J usage is TRBJ1-2; 10 nucleotides line up with TRBD1. The germline V gene has CDR1 MNHEY and CDR2 SMNVEV (reference sequence). The CDR3 length is 14 residues. The trim removed 4 bases at V and 4 bases at J, leaving 3 bases unmatched.

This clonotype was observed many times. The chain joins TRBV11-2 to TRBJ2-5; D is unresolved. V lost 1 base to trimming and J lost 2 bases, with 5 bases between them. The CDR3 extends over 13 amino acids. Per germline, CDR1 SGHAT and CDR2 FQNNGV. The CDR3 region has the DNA TGTGCCAGCAGCTTAGTCCTTCAAGAGACCCAGTACTTC. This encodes CASSLVLQETQYF.

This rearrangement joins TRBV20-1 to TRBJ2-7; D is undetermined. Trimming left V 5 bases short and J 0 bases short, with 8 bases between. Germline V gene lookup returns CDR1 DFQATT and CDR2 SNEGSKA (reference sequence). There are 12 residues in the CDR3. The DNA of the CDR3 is TGCAGTGCTCCTACAAACTCCTACGAGCAGTACTTC. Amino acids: CSAPTNSYEQYF.

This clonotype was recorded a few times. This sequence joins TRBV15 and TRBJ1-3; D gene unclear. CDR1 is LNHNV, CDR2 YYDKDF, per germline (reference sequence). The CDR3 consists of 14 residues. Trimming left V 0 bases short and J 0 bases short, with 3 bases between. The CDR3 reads CATSRDISGNTIYF. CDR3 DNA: TGTGCCACCAGCAGAGACATCTCTGGAAACACCATATATTTT.

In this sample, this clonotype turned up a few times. The CDR3 sequence: CASSIPPSGLAVERFF. As DNA, the CDR3 is TGTGCCAGTAGTATCCCCCCGTCTGGACTAGCGGTCGAGCGATTCTTC. The V and J genes are TRBV19 and TRBJ2-1; 10 bases align to TRBD2. V was clipped by 3 bases and J by 16 bases; unmatched bases: 18. Per germline, CDR1 LNHDA and CDR2 SQIVND (reference sequence). The CDR3 is 16 amino acids.

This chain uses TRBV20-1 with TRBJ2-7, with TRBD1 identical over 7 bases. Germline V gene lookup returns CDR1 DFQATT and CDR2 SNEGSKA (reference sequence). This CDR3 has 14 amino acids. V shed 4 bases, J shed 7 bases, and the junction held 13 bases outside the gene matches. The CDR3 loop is CSATTPGQLKEQYF. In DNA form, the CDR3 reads TGCAGTGCTACAACTCCGGGACAGTTGAAGGAGCAGTACTTC.

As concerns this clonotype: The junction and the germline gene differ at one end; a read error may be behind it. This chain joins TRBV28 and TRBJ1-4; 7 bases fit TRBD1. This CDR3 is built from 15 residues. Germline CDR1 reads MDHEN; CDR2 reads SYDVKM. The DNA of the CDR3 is TGTGCCAGCAGTGAGTACAGGGGAGGAGGTGAAAAACTGTCTTTT. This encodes CASSEYRGGGEKLSF.

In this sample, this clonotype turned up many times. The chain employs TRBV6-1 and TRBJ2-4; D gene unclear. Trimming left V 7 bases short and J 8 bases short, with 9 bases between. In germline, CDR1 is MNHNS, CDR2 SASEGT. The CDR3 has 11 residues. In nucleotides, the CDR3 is TGTGCCAGCAAATTGGGTGACATTCAGTACTTC. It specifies CASKLGDIQYF.

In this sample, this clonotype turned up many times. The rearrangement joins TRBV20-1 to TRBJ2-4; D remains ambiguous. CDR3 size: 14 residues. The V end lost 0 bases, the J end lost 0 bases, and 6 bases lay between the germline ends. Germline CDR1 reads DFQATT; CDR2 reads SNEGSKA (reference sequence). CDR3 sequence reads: CSARESVAKNIQYF. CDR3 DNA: TGCAGTGCTAGAGAATCAGTAGCCAAAAACATTCAGTACTTC.

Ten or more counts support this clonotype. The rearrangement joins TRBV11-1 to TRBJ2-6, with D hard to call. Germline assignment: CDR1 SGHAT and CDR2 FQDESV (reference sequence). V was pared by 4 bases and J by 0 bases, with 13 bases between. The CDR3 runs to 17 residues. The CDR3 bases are TGTGCCAGCAGCTGGCCGATTGCCGACTCTGGGGCCAACGTCCTGACTTTC. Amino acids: CASSWPIADSGANVLTF.

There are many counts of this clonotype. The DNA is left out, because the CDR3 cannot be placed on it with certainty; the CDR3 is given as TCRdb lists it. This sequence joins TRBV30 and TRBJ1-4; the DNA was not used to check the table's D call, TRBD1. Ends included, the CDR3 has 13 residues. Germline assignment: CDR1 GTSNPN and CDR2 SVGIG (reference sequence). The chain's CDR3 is CAVNFGAGEKLFF.

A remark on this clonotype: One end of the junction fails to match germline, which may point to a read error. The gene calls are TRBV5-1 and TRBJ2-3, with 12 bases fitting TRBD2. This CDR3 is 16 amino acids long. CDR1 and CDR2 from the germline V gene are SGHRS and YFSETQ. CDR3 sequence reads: CASSLAGLAGMKTQYF. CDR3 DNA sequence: TGTGCCAGCAGCTTAGCCGGACTAGCGGGAATGAAGACGCAGTATTTT.